The 29 T cell receptor beta chains below come from one sample, sequenced in a study of radiotherapy plus CTLA-4 blockade in lung cancer (dated by TCRdb to 2017 to 2018). Library preparation used the immunoSEQ multiplex PCR assay. Entries here come from immuneACCESS through TCRdb and include only in-frame sequences with V and J called. Some clones fail to appear in such tables; in the studies checked, an unresolved V gene covers under half of the shortfall, and the cause of the remainder is unknown. The sample records fewer than 140,000 clones, 85% of which are singletons. Roughly 2.3% of the sample lies in the top ten. The sample consisted of peripheral blood, taken from a patient treated with radiotherapy plus ipilimumab. Receptors originate from a human donor with non-small cell lung cancer that progressed on radiotherapy plus ipilimumab. Some clones in this sample may be carry-over from other donors' samples.

The chain links TRBV30 to TRBJ1-1; D is ambiguous. Germline V gene data show CDR1 as GTSNPN and CDR2 as SVGIG (reference sequence). Trimming stripped 3 bases from V and 3 bases from J, with 11 bases between. The CDR3 is made up of 13 amino acids. CDR3 amino acids: CAWSPSLYTEAFF. The CDR3 DNA reads as TGTGCCTGGAGCCCCAGTTTATACACTGAAGCTTTCTTT.

The chain employs TRBV30 and TRBJ1-5, with a possible D match to TRBD1 (6 bases). Germline values: CDR1 GTSNPN, CDR2 SVGIG (reference sequence). This CDR3 region has 14 residues. The ends were cut back, 1 base at V and 4 bases at J, with 11 bases in the middle. The CDR3 sequence is CAWSGAGDNQPQHF. The CDR3 DNA reads TGTGCCTGGAGTGGGGCAGGGGATAATCAGCCCCAGCATTTT.

This sequence joins TRBV6-5 and TRBJ1-1; the D is unclear. Germline CDR1 and CDR2: MNHEY and SVGAGI. This CDR3 has 14 amino acids. V lost 8 bases and J 0 bases, leaving 13 bases between the germline ends. The CDR3, as DNA: TGTGCCAGCTCTTTGTTCGTCATGAACACTGAAGCTTTCTTT. Translated: CASSLFVMNTEAFF.

This clone was observed a handful of times. Other nucleotide sequences in the sample specify the same CDR3. The chain combines TRBV7-9 with TRBJ2-5, with 8 bases fitting TRBD2. The junction had 11 bases not matched to a gene; V was cut back by 2 bases and J by 3 bases. Germline values: CDR1 SEHNR, CDR2 FQNEAQ (reference sequence). CDR3 size: 17 residues. CDR3 DNA: TGTGCCAGCAGCTTATGGGGGGGGCGGGGGGCCAAAGAGACCCAGTACTTC. The encoded protein is CASSLWGGRGAKETQYF.

The J gene is TRBJ1-3, the V gene TRBV19; D uncertain. CDR3 size: 13 residues. CDR1 is LNHDA and CDR2 is SQIVND in the germline V gene (reference sequence). The V end lost 3 bases, the J end lost 2 bases, and 5 bases lay between the germline ends. CDR3 region: CASSMGPGNTIYF. CDR3 nucleotide sequence: TGTGCCAGTAGTATGGGCCCTGGAAACACCATATATTTT.

The chain couples TRBV5-5 to TRBJ2-3; the match to TRBD2 covers 9 bases. Trimming took 3 bases from V and 5 from J; bases not matched to a gene: 7. The CDR3 length is 15 residues. Germline loops: CDR1 SGHKS, CDR2 YYEKEE (reference sequence). CDR3 amino acids: CASSSRSSGEDTQYF. The CDR3 DNA sequence: TGTGCCAGCAGCTCCCGGTCTAGCGGGGAAGATACGCAGTATTTT.

This sequence joins TRBV28 and TRBJ1-6; D is possibly TRBD1 (6 bases). With 8 bases removed from V and 4 bases from J, the gap between germline ends came to 24 bases. CDR3 size: 18 residues. The germline V gene has CDR1 MDHEN and CDR2 SYDVKM. CDR3 in amino acids: CASYGPGGGGFYNSPLHF. CDR3 coding DNA: TGTGCCAGCTATGGGCCCGGGGGCGGCGGGTTTTATAATTCACCCCTCCACTTT.

The chain links TRBV7-3 to TRBJ2-2; 9 positions agree with TRBD2. Germline V gene lookup returns CDR1 SGHTA and CDR2 FQGTGA. This CDR3 has 15 residues. Trimming at V came to 2 bases and at J to 4 bases, leaving 2 bases not matched to a gene. In DNA form, the CDR3 reads TGTGCCAGCAGCTTAGAGGGACTAGCCACCGGGGAGCTGTTTTTT. Its translation: CASSLEGLATGELFF.

The chain has TRBV6-5 and TRBJ1-6, with 7 positions matching TRBD1. CDR1 is MNHEY, CDR2 SVGAGI, per germline. The CDR3 is 15 amino acids. J lost 9 bases, V lost 6 bases, and 11 bases had no gene match. The CDR3, as DNA: TGTGCCAGCAGCCAGGGGGGCCCAGGACTTTCACCCCTCCACTTT. It codes for CASSQGGPGLSPLHF.

CDR3 DNA: TGTGCCAGCAGGGAAACAGGGGATCACACTGAAGCTTTCTTT. Translating gives CASRETGDHTEAFF. The gene calls are TRBV6-6 and TRBJ1-1; 7 bases agree with TRBD1. The CDR3 covers 14 residues. Unmatched junction bases numbered 7, after V lost 6 bases and J lost 3 bases. CDR1 is MNHNY, CDR2 SVGAGI, per germline (reference sequence).

This clone appeared a single time. The chain has TRBV28 and TRBJ2-1; 10 nucleotides align to TRBD2. V trimming: 7 bases; J trimming: 7 bases; junction bases outside the gene matches: 10. The CDR3 consists of 15 residues. Germline V gives CDR1 MDHEN, CDR2 SYDVKM. The CDR3 is CASTLGLASQNEQFF. The CDR3 region has the DNA TGTGCCAGCACCCTGGGACTAGCGAGTCAGAATGAGCAGTTCTTC.

This clone has more than one count but fewer than ten. The rearrangement joins TRBV7-3 to TRBJ2-6; no clear D. The CDR3 runs to 16 residues. Germline V gene data show CDR1 as SGHTA and CDR2 as FQGTGA. Trimming took off 5 bases at V and 0 bases at J, with 11 bases between the two ends. For the CDR3, the DNA is TGTGCCAGCAGCCCCTCCCGAGACTCTGGGGCCAACGTCCTGACTTTC. It encodes CASSPSRDSGANVLTF.

The chain links TRBV7-2 to TRBJ1-4; D unresolved. Looked up from germline, CDR1 is SGHTA and CDR2 is FQGNSA. The V gene lost 2 bases and the J gene lost 4 bases, with 8 bases spanning the gap. The CDR3 length is 14 residues. CDR3 protein: CASSLRAFNEKLFF. The CDR3 bases are TGTGCCAGCAGCTTACGGGCTTTTAATGAAAAACTGTTTTTT.

The rearrangement joins TRBV12-2 to TRBJ2-2; TRBD1, the table's D call, was not compared with the DNA. TRBV12-2 is a listed pseudogene. The CDR3 runs to 16 residues. DNA for the CDR3: TGTGCAAGTCGCCCCCTACAGGGTCCGAACACCGGGGAGCTGTTTTTT. It is translated as CASRPLQGPNTGELFF.

The genes are TRBV5-1 and TRBJ2-5; D is undetermined. Trimming stripped 0 bases from V and 1 base from J, with 7 bases between. This CDR3 is built from 14 residues. CDR1 is SGHRS and CDR2 is YFSETQ in the germline V gene. The CDR3 DNA reads TGCGCCAGCAGCTTGGTTGTCAGCCAAGAGACCCAGTACTTC. Amino acid sequence: CASSLVVSQETQYF.

The V gene is TRBV14, the J gene TRBJ1-1; D is undetermined. With 2 bases removed from V and 5 bases from J, the gap between germline ends came to 9 bases. The germline V gene encodes CDR1 SGHDN and CDR2 FVKESK. The CDR3 spans 13 residues. The CDR3 DNA is TGTGCCAGCAGCCAAAAAGAAAGTACTGAAGCTTTCTTT. Amino acid sequence: CASSQKESTEAFF.

This chain uses TRBV16 with TRBJ2-7, with D possibly being TRBD1 (5 bases). The CDR3 extends over 14 amino acids. In germline, CDR1 is KGHSY, CDR2 FQNENV. Trimming stripped 5 bases from V and 3 bases from J, with 14 bases between. The CDR3 coding sequence is TGTGCCAGCAGCTCTTCAGGGATCGGCTACGAGCAGTACTTC. It yields the protein CASSSSGIGYEQYF.

The V and J genes are TRBV25-1 and TRBJ1-4; TRBD1 is a possible D gene (6 bases). The CDR3 is 15 amino acids. Germline V gene data show CDR1 as MGHDK and CDR2 as SYGVNS. The V and J ends lost 1 base and 4 bases respectively, with 10 bases between them. The DNA of the CDR3 is TGTGCCAGCAGTGAATTCCAGGGGTATAATGAAAAACTGTTTTTT. Translating it yields CASSEFQGYNEKLFF.

CDR3 sequence reads: CASSSQGYEQYF. In DNA, the CDR3 is TGTGCCAGCAGCTCACAGGGCTACGAGCAGTACTTC. This sequence joins TRBV13 and TRBJ2-7, with a possible D match to TRBD1 (6 bases). Trimming removed 4 bases at V and 3 bases at J, with 7 bases between. Germline V lookup: CDR1 PRHDT, CDR2 FYEKMQ (reference sequence). The CDR3 contains 12 residues. The variable domain in full, completed from reference TRBV13 and TRBJ2-7, reads AAGVIQSPRHLIKEKRETATLKCYPIPRHDTVYWYQQGPGQDPQFLISFYEKMQSDKGSIPDRFSAQQFSDYHSELNMSSLELGDSALYFCASSSQGYEQYFGPGTRLTVT.

This chain joins TRBV7-6 and TRBJ1-3; D gene ambiguous. V was pared by 1 base and J by 4 bases, with 5 bases between. CDR1 and CDR2 from the germline V gene are SGHVS and FNYEAQ. This CDR3 is 13 amino acids long. CDR3 in DNA: TGTGCCAGCAGCTTAGGGTTAGGAAACACCATATATTTT. It encodes CASSLGLGNTIYF.

This chain uses TRBV6-4 with TRBJ1-6; no firm D call. The CDR3 consists of 17 residues. V was pared by 0 bases and J by 2 bases, with 11 bases between. The V gene's germline CDR1 is MRHNA and CDR2 SNTAGT. CDR3 amino acids: CASSDSTLSPYNSPLHF. CDR3 DNA sequence: TGTGCCAGCAGTGACTCGACGCTATCCCCCTATAATTCACCCCTCCACTTT.

Concerning this clone itself: The same CDR3 also results from other DNA sequences found in this sample. V gene TRBV30 combines with J gene TRBJ1-2; 7 bases match TRBD1. CDR1 GTSNPN and CDR2 SVGIG come from the germline V gene (reference sequence). J lost 1 base, V lost 1 base, and 0 bases had no gene match. This CDR3 comprises 13 residues. The CDR3 DNA reads as TGTGCCTGGAGTGGACAGGGTAACTATGGCTACACCTTC. Protein: CAWSGQGNYGYTF.

The gene calls are TRBV18 and TRBJ2-2; no definite D call. Per the germline V gene, CDR1 is KGHSH and CDR2 is LQKENI. The CDR3 covers 13 residues. The V gene lost 3 bases and the J gene lost 4 bases, with 6 bases spanning the gap. The CDR3 sequence: CASSPYTTGELFF. CDR3 DNA sequence: TGTGCCAGCTCACCTTACACCACCGGGGAGCTGTTTTTT.

The J gene is TRBJ2-3, the V gene TRBV6-4; D gene uncertain. The V gene lost 4 bases and the J gene lost 2 bases, with 7 bases spanning the gap. Looked up from germline, CDR1 is MRHNA and CDR2 is SNTAGT. This CDR3 spans 13 amino acids. The CDR3 nucleotides read TGTGCCAGCAGTGCTTCTGACACAGATACGCAGTATTTT. Translated: CASSASDTDTQYF.

The chain recombines TRBV5-1 with TRBJ2-7, with 7 bases matching TRBD1. Per the germline V gene, CDR1 is SGHRS and CDR2 is YFSETQ. After removal of 3 bases from V and 0 bases from J, the junction contained 3 bases not matched to a gene. The CDR3 length is 14 residues. The CDR3 is CASSWGQPSYEQYF. CDR3 coding DNA: TGCGCCAGCAGCTGGGGACAGCCCTCCTACGAGCAGTACTTC.

The chain recombines TRBV5-6 with TRBJ2-7; maybe TRBD2 (5 bases). CDR1 is SGHDT and CDR2 is YYEEEE in the germline V gene. This CDR3 region has 13 residues. The V end was cut by 3 bases, the J end by 6 bases, with 13 bases between. For the CDR3, the DNA is TGTGCCAGCAGCTCCGAGGGTACTCGCGAGCAGTACTTC. Its protein is CASSSEGTREQYF.

The V and J genes are TRBV11-3 and TRBJ2-5, with D uncertain. Germline loops: CDR1 SGHNT, CDR2 YENEEA. The length of the CDR3 is 13 residues. V was cut by 4 bases and J by 1 base, with 7 bases left in between. The CDR3 sequence is CASSSSVQETQYF. CDR3 bases: TGTGCCAGCAGCTCCTCGGTCCAAGAGACCCAGTACTTC.

The chain recombines TRBV18 with TRBJ1-2; no definite D call. V dropped 3 bases and J dropped 0 bases, with 11 bases sitting between them. The CDR3 runs 15 residues. CDR1 is KGHSH and CDR2 is LQKENI in the germline V gene. DNA for the CDR3: TGTGCCAGCTCACCGTCGAGCAGCCCTAACTATGGCTACACCTTC. It yields the protein CASSPSSSPNYGYTF.

V usage is TRBV27 and J usage is TRBJ2-5, with TRBD2 matching over 7 bases. Germline lookup yields CDR1 MNHEY and CDR2 SMNVEV (reference sequence). J gave up 5 bases and V 3 bases, and 6 bases lay outside the gene matches. There are 14 residues in the CDR3. The CDR3 region is CASSLRGWGETQYF. For the CDR3, the DNA is TGTGCCAGCAGTTTGCGGGGGTGGGGGGAGACCCAGTACTTC.